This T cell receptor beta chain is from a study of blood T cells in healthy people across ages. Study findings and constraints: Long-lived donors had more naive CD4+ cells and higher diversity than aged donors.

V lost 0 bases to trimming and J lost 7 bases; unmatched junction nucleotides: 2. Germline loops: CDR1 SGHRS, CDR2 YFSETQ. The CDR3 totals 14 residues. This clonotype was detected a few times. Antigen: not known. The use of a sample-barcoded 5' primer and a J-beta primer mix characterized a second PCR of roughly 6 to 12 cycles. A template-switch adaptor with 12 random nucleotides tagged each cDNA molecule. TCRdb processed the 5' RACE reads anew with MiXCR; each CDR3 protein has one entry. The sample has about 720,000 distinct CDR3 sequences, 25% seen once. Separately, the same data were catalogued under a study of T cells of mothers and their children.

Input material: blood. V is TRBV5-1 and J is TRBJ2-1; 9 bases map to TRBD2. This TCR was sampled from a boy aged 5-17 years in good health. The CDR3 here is CASSLAAGGNEQFF. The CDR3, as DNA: TGCGCCAGCAGCTTGGCGGCGGGGGGGAATGAGCAGTTCTTC.